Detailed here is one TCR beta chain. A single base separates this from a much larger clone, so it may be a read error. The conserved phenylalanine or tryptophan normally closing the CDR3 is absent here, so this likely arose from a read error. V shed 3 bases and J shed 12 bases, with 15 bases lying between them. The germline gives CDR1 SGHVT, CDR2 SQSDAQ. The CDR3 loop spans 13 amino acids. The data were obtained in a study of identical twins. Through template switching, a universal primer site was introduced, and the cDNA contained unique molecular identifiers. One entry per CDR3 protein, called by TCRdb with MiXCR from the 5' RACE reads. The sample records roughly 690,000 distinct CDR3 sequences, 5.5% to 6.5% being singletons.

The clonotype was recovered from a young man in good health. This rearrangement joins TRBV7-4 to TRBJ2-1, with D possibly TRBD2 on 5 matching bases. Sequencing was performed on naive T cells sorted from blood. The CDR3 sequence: CASSFPRAGTQFV. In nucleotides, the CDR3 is TGTGCCAGCAGCTTCCCGAGGGCCGGAACGCAGTTCGTC.